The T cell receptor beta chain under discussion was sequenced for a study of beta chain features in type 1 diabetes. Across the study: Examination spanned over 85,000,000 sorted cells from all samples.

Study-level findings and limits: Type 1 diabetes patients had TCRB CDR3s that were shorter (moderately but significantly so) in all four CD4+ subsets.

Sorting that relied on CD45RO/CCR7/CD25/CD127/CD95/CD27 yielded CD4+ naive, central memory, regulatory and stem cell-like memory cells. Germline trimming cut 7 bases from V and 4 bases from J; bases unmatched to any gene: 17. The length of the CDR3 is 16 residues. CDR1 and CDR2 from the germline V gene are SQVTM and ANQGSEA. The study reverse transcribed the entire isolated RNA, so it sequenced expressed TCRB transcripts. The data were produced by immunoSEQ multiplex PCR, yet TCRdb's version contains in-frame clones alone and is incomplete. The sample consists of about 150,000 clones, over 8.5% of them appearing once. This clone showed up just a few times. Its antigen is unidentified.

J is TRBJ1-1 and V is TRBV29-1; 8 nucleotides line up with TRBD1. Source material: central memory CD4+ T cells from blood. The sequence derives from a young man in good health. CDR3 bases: TGCAGCGCTACACCCGGGACAGGAAGGGTCAGCACTGAAGCTTTCTTT. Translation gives CSATPGTGRVSTEAFF. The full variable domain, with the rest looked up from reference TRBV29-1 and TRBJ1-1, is SAVISQKPSRDICQRGTSLTIQCQVDSQVTMMFWYRQQPGQSLTLIATANQGSEATYESGFVIDKFPISRPNLTFSTLTVSNMSPEDSSIYLCSATPGTGRVSTEAFFGQGTRLTVV.